The source of this T cell receptor beta chain is a study of kidney transplant recipient with SARS-CoV-2 infection. TCRdb redid the calling of the reads with MiXCR, one entry per CDR3 protein. The sample records 250,000 or so distinct CDR3 sequences, roughly 26% being singletons. Germline CDR1 reads SGHAT; CDR2 reads FQNNGV. This CDR3 has 18 amino acids. As regards this clonotype: An end of the junction differs from the germline gene, which may be a read error.

The sample was a blood sample, taken at baseline and between days 110 and 120 from a kidney transplant recipient. This clonotype was obtained from a male patient aged 25-45 years who had COVID-19 and was a kidney transplant recipient. Some T cells may trace back to the graft donor. The rearrangement links TRBV11-2 to TRBJ2-7; TRBD2 matches 9 bases. CDR3 in amino acids: CASNLIKRGVRHPYGQYF. As DNA, the CDR3 is TGTGCCAGCAACTTAATTAAGCGGGGGGTACGTCACCCCTACGGGCAGTACTTC.